Following are 17 T cell receptor beta chains from one sample sequenced in a study of blood T cell repertoires in COVID-19. The method was immunoSEQ multiplex PCR; TCRdb's version includes in-frame clones alone and lacks a portion of them. The sample holds 140,000 or so clones, roughly 89% seen once. Sample: peripheral blood. The receptors stem from a human donor in a cohort sampled during active COVID-19.

This clone has a count of ten or more. The chain uses TRBV4-1 and TRBJ1-2; 12 positions agree with TRBD1. Germline V lookup: CDR1 MGHRA, CDR2 YSYEKL. This CDR3 is 19 amino acids long. Trimming removed 1 base from V and 13 bases from J; junction bases left unmatched: 22. In DNA, the CDR3 is TGCGCCAGCAGCCAAGTATTCCGGGACAGGGGGCACCTCTTTCAGGCTAGCACCTTC. This translates into CASSQVFRDRGHLFQASTF.

This chain connects TRBV28 to TRBJ2-7; 10 bases match TRBD1. The V gene end was trimmed by 4 bases and the J gene end by 6 bases; junction bases not matched to a gene: 9. Per the germline V gene, CDR1 is MDHEN and CDR2 is SYDVKM. The CDR3 totals 15 residues. The CDR3 loop reads CASSWVGQGFVEQYF. In DNA form, the CDR3 reads TGTGCCAGCAGTTGGGTGGGACAGGGGTTCGTCGAGCAGTACTTC.

The chain recombines TRBV9 with TRBJ1-2; 8 nucleotides line up with TRBD1. This CDR3 spans 16 amino acids. V trimming: 4 bases; J trimming: 5 bases; junction bases outside the gene matches: 13. CDR1 and CDR2 from the germline V gene are SGDLS and YYNGEE. The CDR3 DNA follows: TGTGCCAGCAGCCCAAGAGGGATGGGACAGGTTTATGGCTACACCTTC. It codes for CASSPRGMGQVYGYTF.

This clone was picked up one time. The chain uses TRBV5-6 and TRBJ2-3; TRBD2 aligns across 10 bases. The trim removed 6 bases at V and 2 bases at J, leaving 6 bases unmatched. The CDR3 consists of 15 residues. CDR1 is SGHDT, CDR2 YYEEEE, per germline. CDR3: CASILAGGYTDTQYF. The CDR3 DNA follows: TGTGCCAGCATCTTAGCGGGGGGCTACACAGATACGCAGTATTTT.

The chain carries TRBV3-1 (or the pseudogene TRBV3-2) and TRBJ2-3; 9 nucleotides agree with TRBD1. Germline V gene lookup returns CDR1 LGHDT and CDR2 YNNKEL (reference sequence). This CDR3 has 15 residues. The V and J ends lost 4 bases and 3 bases, in that order; junction bases with no gene match: 5. CDR3 sequence: CASSRDRVLTDTQYF. The CDR3 DNA is TGTGCCAGCAGCCGGGACAGGGTATTAACAGATACGCAGTATTTT.

V is TRBV7-9 and J is TRBJ2-7; 9 bases match TRBD1. This CDR3 has 15 residues. Per germline, CDR1 SEHNR and CDR2 FQNEAQ (reference sequence). V lost 4 bases and J lost 2; bases outside the gene matches: 6. In DNA form, the CDR3 reads TGTGCCAGCAGCTCCCGGACAGGGGTGACCTACGAGCAGTACTTC. Encoded protein: CASSSRTGVTYEQYF.

The rearrangement links TRBV5-4 to TRBJ2-4; TRBD2 matches 9 bases. J lost 2 bases, V lost 3 bases, and 9 bases had no gene match. This CDR3 is 17 amino acids long. Germline-derived CDR1 and CDR2 are SGHNT and YYREEE (reference sequence). The CDR3 region is CASSSGGGGATKNIQYF. The CDR3 DNA sequence: TGTGCCAGCAGCTCAGGTGGCGGGGGGGCCACCAAAAACATTCAGTACTTC.

The chain joins TRBV19 to TRBJ1-1; D ambiguous. The CDR3 runs to 13 residues. Germline V gives CDR1 LNHDA, CDR2 SQIVND (reference sequence). Trimming left V 3 bases short and J 0 bases short, with 5 bases between. The CDR3 spells CASSISMNTEAFF. For the CDR3, the DNA is TGTGCCAGTAGTATCAGTATGAACACTGAAGCTTTCTTT.

The rearrangement links TRBV4-1 to TRBJ2-7, with 7 bases fitting TRBD2. V was clipped by 1 base and J by 3 bases; unmatched bases: 0. This CDR3 comprises 13 residues. Germline V gene sequence: CDR1 MGHRA, CDR2 YSYEKL. The CDR3 bases are TGCGCCAGCAGCCAAGGGGACTACTACGAGCAGTACTTC. Its translation is CASSQGDYYEQYF.

The chain combines TRBV9 with TRBJ2-3, with a weak D call TRBD2 (6 bases). In germline, CDR1 is SGDLS, CDR2 YYNGEE. Trimming took 0 bases from V and 1 from J, leaving 12 bases between them. This CDR3 is 16 amino acids long. The CDR3 nucleotides are TGTGCCAGCAGCGTAGTTCGCGGGGCAGGCACAGATACGCAGTATTTT. Amino acids: CASSVVRGAGTDTQYF.

The rearrangement joins TRBV27 to TRBJ1-5; tentative D call: TRBD1 (5 bases). V gave up 3 bases and J gave up 1 base, with 10 bases separating them. The CDR3 is 15 amino acids. Germline V gene sequence: CDR1 MNHEY, CDR2 SMNVEV (reference sequence). CDR3 region: CASSFQGGSNQPQHF. CDR3 sequence (DNA): TGTGCCAGCAGTTTCCAGGGTGGGAGCAATCAGCCCCAGCATTTT.

This chain connects TRBV24-1 to TRBJ1-5; D uncertain. The germline CDR1 and CDR2 sequences are KGHDR and SFDVKD. Deletions cut 1 base from V and 15 bases from J, with 12 bases between. The CDR3 has 12 amino acids. The CDR3, as DNA: TGTGCCACCAGTGATTTTTTGGGCCTCTGGCATTTT. Its translation is CATSDFLGLWHF.

The CDR3 DNA reads TGTGCCAGCAGCTCCAACAGCGGGACTAGCGGGGGGAAGGTCGAGTTCTTC. Protein sequence: CASSSNSGTSGGKVEFF. The chain recombines TRBV13 with TRBJ2-1; 15 positions match TRBD2. V lost 4 bases and J lost 14; bases outside the gene matches: 15. Germline V gene data show CDR1 as PRHDT and CDR2 as FYEKMQ (reference sequence). The CDR3 sequence is 17 residues long.

This chain joins TRBV6-5 and TRBJ2-7, with D tentatively TRBD1 (6 bases). The CDR3 contains 14 residues. Per the germline V gene, CDR1 is MNHEY and CDR2 is SVGAGI. The V end lost 2 bases, the J end lost 4 bases, and 12 bases lay between the germline ends. CDR3 in amino acids: CASSYRPDSYEQYF. The CDR3 DNA reads as TGTGCCAGCAGTTACCGACCGGACAGTTACGAGCAGTACTTC.

This clone is a singleton in its sample. J is TRBJ1-1 and V is TRBV6-5; D is unclear. CDR3 size: 15 residues. Germline V gives CDR1 MNHEY, CDR2 SVGAGI. Trimming removed 7 bases at V and 2 bases at J, with 17 bases between. This CDR3 is CASIRTGFGNTEAFF. The CDR3, as DNA: TGTGCCAGCATTCGGACGGGGTTTGGAAACACTGAAGCTTTCTTT.

This sequence joins TRBV6-5 and TRBJ2-1; 7 bases are a match to TRBD1. V lost 5 bases and J lost 9; bases outside the gene matches: 10. The CDR3 has 14 residues. CDR1 and CDR2 from the germline V gene are MNHEY and SVGAGI. CDR3 nucleotide sequence: TGTGCCAGCAGTCCGAGGGACAGCTCGAGTGAGCAGTTCTTC. It is translated as CASSPRDSSSEQFF.

In DNA, the CDR3 is TGTGCCAGCAGCTTCACCGGGGGGTCCTACGAGCAGTACTTC. This codes for CASSFTGGSYEQYF. V is TRBV11-2 and J is TRBJ2-7, with TRBD2 matching over 7 bases. Germline CDR1 reads SGHAT; CDR2 reads FQNNGV. The length of the CDR3 is 14 residues. V dropped 3 bases and J dropped 1; count of bases not matched to a gene: 3.